These T cell receptor beta chains were read from a single sample in a study of T-cell memory formation after mild COVID-19. TCRdb re-derived calls from the 5' RACE reads in MiXCR, one entry per CDR3 protein. The table shows more than 250,000 distinct CDR3 sequences, with about 16% occurring only once. The sample consisted of PBMCs or a T cell subset sorted from them (not recorded which). The receptor set was obtained from a man between 18 and 29 years old who had mild COVID-19 (a few samples of this study predate the infection). Cell type and time point are not known. CDR3s include the opening cysteine and the closing phenylalanine or tryptophan. Fields, in order: clone size, V gene, D gene, J gene, CDR3 DNA, CDR3 protein. The D gene is left open where the match is weak. Rows give clone size only sometimes, using once, few, many, or a class for an expanded clone.

>NA|TRBV7-2|NA|TRBJ2-5
TGTGCCAGCAGCTGGGGACGGCACCAAGAGACCCAGTACTTC
CASSWGRHQETQYF
>NA|TRBV11-1|NA|TRBJ2-7
TGTGCCAGCAGCGAGAATTCAGGGTCCCCCGAGCAGTACTTC
CASSENSGSPEQYF
>few|TRBV4-1|NA|TRBJ1-3
TGCGCCAGCAGCTCCACATGGGCCCGCTCTGGAAACACCATATATTTT
CASSSTWARSGNTIYF
>few|TRBV19|NA|TRBJ2-2
TGTGCCAGTAGTGAACACAGCACCGGGGAGCTGTTTTTT
CASSEHSTGELFF
>NA|TRBV7-6|TRBD1|TRBJ2-2
TGTGCCAGCAGCTTAGAGGGTCGGGACAGCGGTTATCGCACCGGGGAGCTGTTTTTT
CASSLEGRDSGYRTGELFF
>NA|TRBV2|TRBD2|TRBJ2-5
TGTGCCAGCAGTGATCGACTAGCGGGGGGTGAGACCCAGTACTTC
CASSDRLAGGETQYF
>NA|TRBV7-9|NA|TRBJ2-1
TGTGCCAGCACCCCCAATGAGCAGTTCTTC
CASTPNEQFF
>NA|TRBV30|TRBD1|TRBJ2-2
TGTGCCTGGAGTGCCGACCAGGACAGGACGAACACCGGGGAGCTGTTTTTT
CAWSADQDRTNTGELFF
>NA|TRBV5-1|NA|TRBJ2-1
TGCGCCAGCAGCACACTAGGACCCAATGAGCAGTTCTTC
CASSTLGPNEQFF
>many|TRBV11-2|NA|TRBJ2-3
TGTGCCAGCAGCTTAGTGGCAGGGGGCACAGATACGCAGTATTTT
CASSLVAGGTDTQYF
>NA|TRBV6-5|NA|TRBJ1-2
TGTGCCAGCAGTTACTCAAGGAACTATGGCTACACCTTC
CASSYSRNYGYTF
>NA|TRBV12-3/TRBV12-4|NA|TRBJ2-1
TGTGCCAGCAGTTACGAGTATAATGAGCAGTTCTTC
CASSYEYNEQFF
>few|TRBV27|NA|TRBJ2-3
TGTGCCAGCTTTCCTAGAGGGTGGGGGCCCGACACAGATACGCAGTATTTT
CASFPRGWGPDTDTQYF
>many|TRBV6-1|NA|TRBJ2-6
TGTGCCAGCAGTGAATTACGGGGGGCCAACGTCCTGACTTTC
CASSELRGANVLTF
>few|TRBV12-3/TRBV12-4|NA|TRBJ1-5
TGTGCCAGCAGCCAGACAGCCAATCAGCCCCAGCATTTT
CASSQTANQPQHF
>NA|TRBV4-3|TRBD2|TRBJ2-5
TGCGCCAGCAGCCACTTCCCCCGGACTAGTGGGATGGAGACCCAGTACTTC
CASSHFPRTSGMETQYF
>few|TRBV6-6|NA|TRBJ2-1
TGTGCCAGCAGTTACCCAGTGAGGGTTAATGAGCAGTTCTTC
CASSYPVRVNEQFF
>many|TRBV12-3/TRBV12-4|NA|TRBJ2-5
TGTGCCAGCAGTTCAGCCGGGTTCCAAGAGACCCAGTACTTC
CASSSAGFQETQYF
>NA|TRBV6-1|NA|TRBJ1-5
TGTGCCAGCAGTGAAGGGAAGGAGACTCAGCCCCAGCATTTT
CASSEGKETQPQHF
>NA|TRBV18|TRBD1|TRBJ1-1
TGTGCCAGCTCAATCCCAGGGGGGATGAACACTGAAGCTTTCTTT
CASSIPGGMNTEAFF
>NA|TRBV15|TRBD1|TRBJ2-7
TGTGCCACATCTCCGGGACAGGGCTACGAGCAGTACTTC
CATSPGQGYEQYF
>many|TRBV20-1|TRBD1|TRBJ1-2
TGCAGTGCTAGAGACCAGGGGGACTATGGCTACACCTTC
CSARDQGDYGYTF
>NA|TRBV7-6|NA|TRBJ1-1
TGTGCCAGCAGGCAGGGGCCCTTGAACACTGAAGCTTTCTTT
CASRQGPLNTEAFF
>NA|TRBV6-5|TRBD1|TRBJ2-5
TGTGCCAGCAGGGAACAGGGGGCGACTGAGACCCAGTACTTC
CASREQGATETQYF
>few|TRBV24-1|TRBD2|TRBJ2-1
TGTGCCACCAGTGACCTCAGCGGGGGGAACTACAATGAGCAGTTCTTC
CATSDLSGGNYNEQFF
>few|TRBV18|NA|TRBJ2-3
TGTGCCAGCTCACCGAATCCGGCAGATACGCAGTATTTT
CASSPNPADTQYF
>NA|TRBV30|NA|TRBJ1-5
TGTGCCTGGACGGTGGCGGGCAATCAGCCCCAGCATTTT
CAWTVAGNQPQHF
>NA|TRBV7-9|NA|TRBJ1-4
TGTGCCAGCAGCTTAAAGGAGAATGAAAAACTGTTTTTT
CASSLKENEKLFF
>many|TRBV9|NA|TRBJ1-1
TGTGCCAGCAGCGCCAGTCGGGCGGACACTGAAGCTTTCTTT
CASSASRADTEAFF
>NA|TRBV20-1|NA|TRBJ1-2
TGCAGTGCTGCCCAATCAGGGAGCTATGGCTACACCTTC
CSAAQSGSYGYTF